This T cell receptor beta chain was sequenced in a study of blood T cell repertoires in COVID-19. Per the original data handling: From reference gene primer amplification, estimates of nucleated cell counts were derived. Sequencing used immunoSEQ multiplex PCR; TCRdb keeps in-frame clones, though not all of them. That table furnishes V, J and clone size, whereas the DNA furnished D and trimming. The sample holds about 70,000 clones; 86% are singletons and the top ten take 9.5% to 15%. This clone is a singleton in its sample. The V end lost 3 bases, the J end lost 3 bases, and 14 bases lay between the germline ends. CDR1 and CDR2 (germline): MDHEN, SYDVKM. The CDR3 has 16 amino acids.

Sequenced sample: peripheral blood. V is TRBV28 and J is TRBJ1-4; D gene uncertain. This TCR derives from a human donor in a cohort sampled during active COVID-19. CDR3 loop: CASSFGQAGPNEKLFF. The CDR3 coding sequence is TGTGCCAGCAGTTTTGGGCAGGCGGGCCCTAATGAAAAACTGTTTTTT.